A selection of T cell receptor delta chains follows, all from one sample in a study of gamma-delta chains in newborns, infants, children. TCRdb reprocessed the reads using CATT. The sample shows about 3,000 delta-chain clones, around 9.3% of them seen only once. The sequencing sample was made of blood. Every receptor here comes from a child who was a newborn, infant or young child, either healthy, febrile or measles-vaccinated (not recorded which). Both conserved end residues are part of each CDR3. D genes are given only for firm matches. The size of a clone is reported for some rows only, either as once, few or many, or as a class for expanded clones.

CDR3 DNA: TGTGCCTGTGACACCTGGGGGATAATGGCAGCACAACTCTTCTTT
CDR3 protein: CACDTWGIMAAQLFF
J gene: TRDJ2
V gene: TRDV2
CDR3 length: 15
clone size: medium-sized
D gene: TRDD3

CDR3 DNA: TGTGCCTGTGACACTGGGGGATACTTGACAGCACAACTCTTCTTT
CDR3 protein: CACDTGGYLTAQLFF
J gene: TRDJ2
V gene: TRDV2
CDR3 length: 15
clone size: medium-sized
D gene: TRDD3

CDR3 DNA: TGTGCCTGTGACACCGGGGAGTGGGGGATCCCTAGCTCCTGGGACACCCGACAGGTGTTTTTC
CDR3 protein: CACDTGEWGIPSSWDTRQVFF
J gene: TRDJ3
V gene: TRDV2
CDR3 length: 21
clone size: NA
D gene: TRDD3

CDR3 DNA: TGTGCCTGTGACACCGTCTGGGGGATACCCCAGAGCTCCTGGGACACCCGACAGATGTTTTTC
CDR3 protein: CACDTVWGIPQSSWDTRQMFF
J gene: TRDJ3
V gene: TRDV2
CDR3 length: 21
clone size: medium-sized
D gene: TRDD3

CDR3 DNA: TGTGCCTTCCAGCGTACTGGGGGATACTCCTGGGACACCCGACAGATGTTTTTC
CDR3 protein: CAFQRTGGYSWDTRQMFF
J gene: TRDJ3
V gene: TRDV3
CDR3 length: 18
clone size: medium-sized
D gene: TRDD3

CDR3 DNA: TGTGCCTGTGACACGGTGAGGTGGGGGATACGCCGAACTTTGACAGCACAACTCTTCTTT
CDR3 protein: CACDTVRWGIRRTLTAQLFF
J gene: TRDJ2
V gene: TRDV2
CDR3 length: 20
clone size: large
D gene: TRDD3

CDR3 DNA: TGTGCCTGTGACACCGTACTGGGGGGAGCTTTGACAGCACAACTCTTCTTT
CDR3 protein: CACDTVLGGALTAQLFF
J gene: TRDJ2
V gene: TRDV2
CDR3 length: 17
clone size: medium-sized
D gene: TRDD3

CDR3 DNA: TGTGCCTGTGACGGGGGATACGTTAGCTCCTGGGACACCCGACAGATGTTTTTC
CDR3 protein: CACDGGYVSSWDTRQMFF
J gene: TRDJ3
V gene: TRDV2
CDR3 length: 18
clone size: medium-sized
D gene: TRDD3

CDR3 DNA: TGTGCCTGTGACACTGCTTACTGGGGGATACCGGACACCCGACAGATGTTTTTC
CDR3 protein: CACDTAYWGIPDTRQMFF
J gene: TRDJ3
V gene: TRDV2
CDR3 length: 18
clone size: medium-sized
D gene: TRDD3

CDR3 DNA: TGTGCAGCAAGCGCGCCTTCCCATCTGGGGGCATACACCGATAAACTCATCTTT
CDR3 protein: CAASAPSHLGAYTDKLIF
J gene: TRDJ1
V gene: TRAV29/DV5
CDR3 length: 18
clone size: few
D gene: NA

CDR3 DNA: TGTGCCTGTGACAAAATACTGGGGGGGCAATACACCGATAAACTCATCTTT
CDR3 protein: CACDKILGGQYTDKLIF
J gene: TRDJ1
V gene: TRDV2
CDR3 length: 17
clone size: medium-sized
D gene: TRDD3

CDR3 DNA: TGTGCCTGTGACACTGAGGGATACACCAGGTCCTGGGACACCCGACAGATGTTTTTC
CDR3 protein: CACDTEGYTRSWDTRQMFF
J gene: TRDJ3
V gene: TRDV2
CDR3 length: 19
clone size: NA
D gene: TRDD3

CDR3 DNA: TGTGCCTGTGACGTAGTACTGGGGGATGGGACAGCACAACTCTTCTTT
CDR3 protein: CACDVVLGDGTAQLFF
J gene: TRDJ2
V gene: TRDV2
CDR3 length: 16
clone size: medium-sized
D gene: TRDD3

CDR3 DNA: TGTGCCTGTGACACCGCTCTGGGGGCCAGCTCCTGGGACACCCGACAGATGTTTTTC
CDR3 protein: CACDTALGASSWDTRQMFF
J gene: TRDJ3
V gene: TRDV2
CDR3 length: 19
clone size: medium-sized
D gene: TRDD3

CDR3 DNA: TGTGCCTGTGACACCTTACTGGGGGATAGCTCCTGGGACACCCGACAGATGTTTTTC
CDR3 protein: CACDTLLGDSSWDTRQMFF
J gene: TRDJ3
V gene: TRDV2
CDR3 length: 19
clone size: large
D gene: TRDD3

CDR3 DNA: TGTGCCTGTGACACCTGGGGGATACGCGATAAACTCATCTTT
CDR3 protein: CACDTWGIRDKLIF
J gene: TRDJ1
V gene: TRDV2
CDR3 length: 14
clone size: medium-sized
D gene: TRDD3

CDR3 DNA: TGTGCCTGTGACACCGTTACTGGGGGAGGCTCCTGGGACACCCGACAGATGTTTTTC
CDR3 protein: CACDTVTGGGSWDTRQMFF
J gene: TRDJ3
V gene: TRDV2
CDR3 length: 19
clone size: medium-sized
D gene: TRDD3

CDR3 DNA: TGTGCCTGTGACAAACTGGGGGATACGCGGTTGTACACCGATAAACTCATCTTT
CDR3 protein: CACDKLGDTRLYTDKLIF
J gene: TRDJ1
V gene: TRDV2
CDR3 length: 18
clone size: medium-sized
D gene: TRDD3

CDR3 DNA: TGTGCCTGTGACACCGTCTCCTGGGACACCCGACAGATGTTTTTC
CDR3 protein: CACDTVSWDTRQMFF
J gene: TRDJ3
V gene: TRDV2
CDR3 length: 15
clone size: medium-sized
D gene: NA

CDR3 DNA: TGTGCCTGTGACACCTACTGGGGGATACCCAGCTCCTGGGACACCCGACAGATGTTTTTC
CDR3 protein: CACDTYWGIPSSWDTRQMFF
J gene: TRDJ3
V gene: TRDV2
CDR3 length: 20
clone size: medium-sized
D gene: TRDD3

CDR3 DNA: TGTGCTCTTGGGAACTGGCTCCCTCACACCGATAAACTCATCTTT
CDR3 protein: CALGNWLPHTDKLIF
J gene: TRDJ1
V gene: TRDV1
CDR3 length: 15
clone size: few
D gene: NA

CDR3 DNA: TGTGCCTGTGACACCGGGGATACGACAGCACAACTCTTCTTT
CDR3 protein: CACDTGDTTAQLFF
J gene: TRDJ2
V gene: TRDV2
CDR3 length: 14
clone size: medium-sized
D gene: TRDD3

CDR3 DNA: TGTGCAGCAAGCCCGGGCCACTGGGGGATTACCGGCTGGGACACCCGACAGATGTTTTTC
CDR3 protein: CAASPGHWGITGWDTRQMFF
J gene: TRDJ3
V gene: TRAV29/DV5
CDR3 length: 20
clone size: medium-sized
D gene: TRDD3

CDR3 DNA: TGTGCCTGTGACACCGTACTGGGGGATACCACCTGGGACACCCGACAGATGTTTTTC
CDR3 protein: CACDTVLGDTTWDTRQMFF
J gene: TRDJ3
V gene: TRDV2
CDR3 length: 19
clone size: NA
D gene: TRDD3